This entry is about one TCR beta chain. No cognate antigen has been identified for it. No qualities accompany the bases; no much larger clone lies one base away. This sample is part of a study of blood T cell repertoires in COVID-19 (dated by TCRdb to between 2020 and 2021). In terms of the full investigation: Samples covering the acute and convalescent phases of COVID-19 were provided by collaborators in the United States, Italy and Spain. The prospective study material was composed of cDNA or gDNA derived from T cells, B-cell-depleted T cells, or PBMCs. Deeply sampled blood TCRbeta repertoires from subjects exposed to, actively infected with, or recovered from COVID-19 were included in the dataset. The repertoires were released in a freely available public database meant as a resource for research on the immune response to SARS-CoV-2. Samples came from the ongoing ImmuneRACE study (first 160 participants) plus 1,254 subjects from 6 global collaborators. A de-identified subject ID, COVID-19 status, age in years and sex were almost always included in the sample metadata. HLA class I and class II types, where available, came from metadata supplied by the sample provider rather than from assay-based typing. Beyond this particular receptor, the publication reports: The quantity of clinical and demographic metadata differed by source and by participant and was supplied without curation.

Whole blood was collected in K2EDTA tubes by collaborating institutions according to the institutions' own protocols. For TCRbeta analysis, collaborators shipped samples in one of three forms: frozen whole blood, isolated PBMCs, or DNA extracted from either of those sample types. TCRbeta CDR3 regions were amplified from genomic DNA by means of the immunoSEQ Assay, a bias-controlled multiplex PCR. Turning to the authors' computational methods: The number of nucleated cells in each sample was estimated by amplification of reference gene primers within the assay. To quantify the absolute abundance of each unique TCRbeta CDR3 rearrangement, sequence reads were collapsed and filtered. Productive Simpson clonality was computed per sample as the square root of Simpson's diversity index over productive rearrangements. The source is immuneACCESS, and TCRdb retained only in-frame sequences with V and J called. Part of the clones is not carried over; for the studies checked, unresolved V genes explain less than half of this, and the remainder is unexplained. The DNA gave D and trimming, while V, J and clone size come from that table. This sample has around 190,000 clones in its table, and approximately 80% of those were observed once. Under 15% of the sample is in the top ten clones.

Relative to germline, V is missing 6 bases and J is missing 7 bases, with 4 bases of the junction outside any gene match. Per the germline V gene (reference sequence), LNHDA is the CDR1 and SQIVND is the CDR2. From the cysteine through the phenylalanine, the CDR3 covers 13 amino acids. The only DNA kept is the CDR3, 39 bases in frame from the first base. The source material was peripheral blood. This receptor was identified in a woman in her forties or fifties with acute or convalescent COVID-19. Recombination joined TRBV19 with TRBJ1-1; 11 middle bases align to TRBD1. The nucleotide sequence reads as follows: TGTGCCAGTAGGGACAGGGGGCAAGGTGAAGCTTTCTTT. Its protein reads: CASRDRGQGEAFF.